Sequencing of this T cell receptor beta chain was carried out in a study of blood T cell repertoires in COVID-19. The method was immunoSEQ multiplex PCR; TCRdb's version includes in-frame clones alone and lacks a portion of them. The sample holds 400,000 or so clones; approximately 90% are singletons and the top ten take around 0.92%. Sequenced: peripheral blood. The TCR sequence derives from a man between 18 and 35 years old with COVID-19, enrolled during active disease.

CDR3 nucleotides: TGTGCCAGCAGCGTTCAGGGATCGGGGAACACTGAAGCTTTCTTT. It codes for CASSVQGSGNTEAFF. The V and J genes are TRBV9 and TRBJ1-1, with a possible D match to TRBD1 (5 bases). The V gene's germline CDR1 is SGDLS and CDR2 YYNGEE. The CDR3 runs to 15 residues. The V end lost 2 bases, the J end lost 1 base, and 12 bases lay between the germline ends.